Sequencing of this T cell receptor beta chain was carried out in a study of blood T cell repertoires in COVID-19. The wider study: Whether acute or convalescent, the COVID-19 samples came from the United States, Italy and Spain. The cDNA or gDNA used as material had been derived from T cells, B-cell-depleted T cells, or PBMCs.

Using immunoSEQ multiplex PCR, the repertoire was profiled, and TCRdb retains in-frame clones only, with some absent. The top ten hold over 2% of the sample, which has approximately 310,000 clones, approximately 83% seen once. Individuals drawn from some 25 US areas were about 18 to 90 years old. Germline-derived CDR1 and CDR2 are ENHRY and SYGVKD. Trimming stripped 2 bases from V and 5 bases from J, with 10 bases between. There are 13 residues in the CDR3. The sample taken for sequencing was PBMCs or T cells enriched from blood (not recorded which). The sequence was obtained from a man aged 25 to 40 who had recovered from COVID-19. The chain uses TRBV10-3 and TRBJ2-7; D is possibly TRBD2 (5 bases). The CDR3 DNA reads TGTGCCATCAGTGAGATCCGGGGTAACGAGCAGTACTTC. It is translated as CAISEIRGNEQYF.